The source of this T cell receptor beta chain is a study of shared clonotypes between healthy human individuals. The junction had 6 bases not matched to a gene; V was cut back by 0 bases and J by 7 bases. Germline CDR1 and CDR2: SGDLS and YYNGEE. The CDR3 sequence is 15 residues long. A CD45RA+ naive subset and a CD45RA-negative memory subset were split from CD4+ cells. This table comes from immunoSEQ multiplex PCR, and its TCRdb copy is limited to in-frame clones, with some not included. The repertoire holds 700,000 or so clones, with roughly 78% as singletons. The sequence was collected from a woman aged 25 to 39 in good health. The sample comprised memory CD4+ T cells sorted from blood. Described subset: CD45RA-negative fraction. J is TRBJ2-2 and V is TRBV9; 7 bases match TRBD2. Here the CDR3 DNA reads TGTGCCAGCAGCGTAGTAGGGGTAGCGGGCGGGGAGCTGTTTTTT. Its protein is CASSVVGVAGGELFF. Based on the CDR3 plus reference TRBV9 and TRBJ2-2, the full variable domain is DSGVTQTPKHLITATGQRVTLRCSPRSGDLSVYWYQQSLDQGLQFLIQYYNGEERAKGNILERFSAQQFPDLHSELNLSSLELGDSALYFCASSVVGVAGGELFFGEGSRLTVL.